A single sample gave rise to the 23 T cell receptor beta chains below, sequenced in a study of OX40 agonist ivuxolimab in advanced cancers. The assay was immunoSEQ multiplex PCR, and TCRdb's table has in-frame clones only and misses some. The sample consists of 74,000 or so clones, more than 75% of them appearing once. Material: CD4+ or CD8+ T cells sorted from blood, obtained in a trial of the OX40 agonist ivuxolimab. The receptors were sampled from an adult with an advanced solid tumor such as melanoma, head and neck, liver or kidney cancer.

V and J are TRBV25-1 and TRBJ2-3; TRBD2 might be the D (5 bases). Germline V CDR1 and CDR2: MGHDK, SYGVNS. Trimming stripped 3 bases from V and 2 bases from J, with 15 bases between. The CDR3 totals 16 residues. The CDR3, as DNA: TGTGCCAGCAGTGACCAAATCCGGAGGTCCACAGATACGCAGTATTTT. Translation gives CASSDQIRRSTDTQYF.

V and J are TRBV11-2 and TRBJ2-3; D possibly corresponds to TRBD2 (6 bases). V shed 2 bases and J shed 0 bases, with 9 bases lying between them. Germline CDR1 and CDR2: SGHAT and FQNNGV. The CDR3 loop spans 15 amino acids. The DNA for the CDR3 is TGTGCCAGCAGCTTATCGGCGGGAAGCACAGATACGCAGTATTTT. Translation: CASSLSAGSTDTQYF.

V is TRBV28 and J is TRBJ2-1; 12 nucleotides align to TRBD2. Germline V CDR1 and CDR2: MDHEN, SYDVKM. Germline trimming cut 4 bases from V and 7 bases from J; bases unmatched to any gene: 5. The CDR3 is made up of 15 amino acids. The CDR3, as DNA: TGTGCCAGCAGTTCCCCGGGACTAGCGGGTAATGAGCAGTTCTTC. It yields the protein CASSSPGLAGNEQFF.

The CDR3 nucleotides are TGTGCCAGCAGCATGGGACTAGCGGGGGCCGGGGAGCTGTTTTTT. This codes for CASSMGLAGAGELFF. The V and J genes are TRBV2 and TRBJ2-2; 14 bases align to TRBD2. CDR3 length: 15 residues. With V trimmed by 6 bases and J by 6 bases, 3 bases remained unmatched. Germline lookup yields CDR1 SNHLY and CDR2 FYNNEI.

The table lists this clone with a few counts. Other nucleotide sequences in the sample specify the same CDR3. The J gene is TRBJ2-3, the V gene TRBV6-1, with no clear D. The V gene's germline CDR1 is MNHNS and CDR2 SASEGT. V was pared by 3 bases and J by 2 bases, with 6 bases between. The CDR3 is 13 residues long. CDR3 in amino acids: CASSERLTDTQYF. The CDR3 nucleotides are TGTGCCAGCAGTGAGCGCCTCACAGATACGCAGTATTTT.

V is TRBV7-8 and J is TRBJ1-4; 7 bases are a match to TRBD1. The V segment lost 6 bases and the J segment 7 bases; nucleotides outside the gene matches: 5. CDR1 SGHVS and CDR2 FQNEAQ come from the germline V gene. The CDR3 runs to 13 residues. This CDR3 reads CASRGTVGEKLFF. The CDR3 DNA is TGTGCCAGCAGGGGGACAGTGGGTGAAAAACTGTTTTTT.

The chain uses TRBV18 and TRBJ1-1, with 8 bases aligning to TRBD1. The germline gives CDR1 KGHSH, CDR2 LQKENI. This CDR3 has 15 amino acids. The V gene end was trimmed by 6 bases and the J gene end by 1 base; junction bases not matched to a gene: 7. In DNA, the CDR3 is TGTGCCAGCTCGACGGGACAGGTGAGGAACACTGAAGCTTTCTTT. It yields the protein CASSTGQVRNTEAFF.

Here the CDR3 reads CASSIQGRGTEAFF. The CDR3 nucleotides read TGTGCCAGTAGTATACAGGGAAGGGGCACTGAAGCTTTCTTT. The chain carries TRBV19 and TRBJ1-1; maybe TRBD1 (5 bases). Trimming pared 2 bases from V and 4 bases from J, leaving 11 bases between. The CDR3 consists of 14 residues. CDR1 LNHDA and CDR2 SQIVND come from the germline V gene (reference sequence).

The chain employs TRBV28 and TRBJ2-1; 11 nucleotides line up with TRBD2. The V and J ends lost 2 bases and 4 bases, in that order; junction bases with no gene match: 13. The CDR3 is 19 residues long. Germline assignment: CDR1 MDHEN and CDR2 SYDVKM. The CDR3 sequence: CASSLVAGGSLRGYNEQFF. The DNA for the CDR3 is TGTGCCAGCAGTTTAGTAGCGGGAGGGTCGCTCCGAGGATACAATGAGCAGTTCTTC.

CDR3 coding DNA: TGTGCCAGCAGAAACCCCCGGGACAGGGGGTACGAGCAGTACTTC. Translating it yields CASRNPRDRGYEQYF. The chain has TRBV7-8 and TRBJ2-7; TRBD1 matches 11 bases. V lost 6 bases to trimming and J lost 4 bases; unmatched junction nucleotides: 8. Germline loops: CDR1 SGHVS, CDR2 FQNEAQ. The CDR3 has 15 residues.

V usage is TRBV7-2 and J usage is TRBJ1-1, with 7 bases aligning to TRBD1. CDR3 length equals 16 residues. Germline V lookup: CDR1 SGHTA, CDR2 FQGNSA. After removal of 5 bases from V and 0 bases from J, the junction contained 9 bases not matched to a gene. The chain's CDR3 is CASSLGGTLMNTEAFF. CDR3 bases: TGTGCCAGCAGCCTAGGGGGCACCTTAATGAACACTGAAGCTTTCTTT.

The chain uses TRBV5-4 and TRBJ2-3; D is unclear. The CDR3 is 14 residues long. The germline V gene encodes CDR1 SGHNT and CDR2 YYREEE (reference sequence). The V and J ends lost 4 bases and 2 bases respectively, with 11 bases between them. CDR3 sequence reads: CASSTSPSTDTQYF. The CDR3 DNA is TGTGCCAGCAGCACCTCCCCCTCCACAGATACGCAGTATTTT.

The rearrangement uses TRBV7-2 and TRBJ2-7; TRBD1 matches at 7 bases. Looked up from germline, CDR1 is SGHTA and CDR2 is FQGNSA. There are 14 residues in the CDR3. V gave up 5 bases and J gave up 2 bases; unmatched junction bases: 6. The CDR3 spells CASSPYRGTYEQYF. DNA of the CDR3: TGTGCCAGCAGCCCCTACAGGGGAACCTACGAGCAGTACTTC.

The rearrangement uses TRBV6-1 and TRBJ2-3, with no clear D. Germline assignment: CDR1 MNHNS and CDR2 SASEGT. V was shortened by 2 bases and J by 2 bases, with 8 bases between the two germline ends. The CDR3 length is 14 residues. CDR3 bases: TGTGCCAGCAGTGAACGGGCTTCCACAGATACGCAGTATTTT. Its translation is CASSERASTDTQYF.

The rearrangement uses TRBV14 and TRBJ2-3; D may be TRBD1 or TRBD2 (5 bases each). CDR3 size: 17 residues. V lost 1 base, J lost 6 bases, and 20 bases lay in between. Looked up from germline, CDR1 is SGHDN and CDR2 is FVKESK. The CDR3 region has the DNA TGTGCCAGCAGCCAAGCGGGAAGGACACTTTCGGGGGATACGCAGTATTTT. This translates into CASSQAGRTLSGDTQYF.

DNA for the CDR3: TGTGCCAGCAGTGTTGGGGACAGGGGTCGCGAGCAGTACTTC. Protein product: CASSVGDRGREQYF. The rearrangement uses TRBV2 and TRBJ2-7, with TRBD1 matching over 10 bases. The ends lost 4 bases at V and 6 bases at J; junction bases unmatched: 6. The germline V gene has CDR1 SNHLY and CDR2 FYNNEI. CDR3 length: 14 residues. Using reference TRBV2 and TRBJ2-7 for the parts outside the CDR3, the full variable domain is EPEVTQTPSHQVTQMGQEVILRCVPISNHLYFYWYRQILGQKVEFLVSFYNNEISEKSEIFDDQFSVERPDGSNFTLKIRSTKLEDSAMYFCASSVGDRGREQYFGPGTRLTVT.

The chain is built from TRBV7-8 and TRBJ2-7, with 7 bases aligning to TRBD1. This CDR3 contains 15 residues. V shed 5 bases and J 2 bases; nucleotides not matched to a gene: 9. Looked up from germline, CDR1 is SGHVS and CDR2 is FQNEAQ. The CDR3 DNA reads as TGTGCCAGCAGCGCCCTAGGACAGGTCCCCTACGAGCAGTACTTC. It translates to CASSALGQVPYEQYF.

The chain couples TRBV25-1 to TRBJ2-3; no definite D call. From germline, CDR1 is MGHDK and CDR2 SYGVNS. Trimming took off 5 bases at V and 4 bases at J, with 7 bases between the two ends. The CDR3 loop spans 12 amino acids. In nucleotides, the CDR3 is TGTGCCAGCAGTTCCTCAGCAGATACGCAGTATTTT. Translation gives CASSSSADTQYF.

This clone is a singleton in its sample. The chain joins TRBV29-1 to TRBJ1-5; tentative D call: TRBD1 (5 bases). The length of the CDR3 is 13 residues. Trimming removed 1 base at V and 6 bases at J, with 10 bases between. Germline CDR1 reads SQVTM; CDR2 reads ANQGSEA. The CDR3 spells CSVEGREGQPQHF. In DNA, the CDR3 is TGCAGCGTTGAAGGCAGGGAAGGTCAGCCCCAGCATTTT.

The rearrangement joins TRBV5-6 to TRBJ1-5; D remains unclear. V shed 4 bases and J shed 2 bases, with 10 bases lying between them. Germline V gene lookup returns CDR1 SGHDT and CDR2 YYEEEE. The CDR3 is 14 residues long. CDR3: CASSPNGRNQPQHF. The CDR3 DNA follows: TGTGCCAGCAGCCCTAATGGCCGCAATCAGCCCCAGCATTTT.

This clone has just a few counts. The chain joins TRBV18 to TRBJ1-3; TRBD1 agrees at 8 bases. The V gene end was trimmed by 0 bases and the J gene end by 0 bases; junction bases not matched to a gene: 4. This CDR3 contains 17 residues. Germline assignment: CDR1 KGHSH and CDR2 LQKENI. CDR3 sequence: CASSPPTGESSGNTIYF. CDR3 coding DNA: TGTGCCAGCTCACCACCGACAGGGGAGAGCTCTGGAAACACCATATATTTT.

V is TRBV5-4 and J is TRBJ2-1; 10 nucleotides line up with TRBD2. Germline lookup yields CDR1 SGHNT and CDR2 YYREEE (reference sequence). The ends lost 2 bases at V and 9 bases at J; junction bases unmatched: 5. The CDR3 consists of 14 residues. The DNA for the CDR3 is TGTGCCAGCAGCTTCCTAGCGGGGGAAGGTGAGCAGTTCTTC. Amino acids: CASSFLAGEGEQFF.

The chain uses TRBV6-1 and TRBJ2-7; D is tentatively TRBD1 or TRBD2 (5 bases each). Germline CDR1 and CDR2: MNHNS and SASEGT. V was cut by 9 bases and J by 1 base, with 13 bases left in between. The CDR3 has 13 residues. Here the CDR3 DNA reads TGTGCCAGTGCCGGGACCGTATCCTACGAGCAGTACTTC. It is translated as CASAGTVSYEQYF.